This TCR beta chain was identified in a study of cytomegalovirus exposure and HLA in healthy donors. Points from the study as a whole: Clonal expansion, a later analysis showed, was greater in HLA-associated TCR beta chains than in equally common others.

Losses at the gene ends were 2 bases for V and 5 bases for J; bases not matched to a gene: 4. CDR3 size: 15 residues. Per germline, CDR1 MNHEY and CDR2 SVGAGI. The PCR was carried out with 60 Vbeta primers and 13 Jbeta primers. The data were produced by immunoSEQ multiplex PCR, yet TCRdb's version contains in-frame clones alone and is incomplete. The sample comprises around 150,000 clones, around 80% of which are singletons, and 7.7% rests with the top ten. Details on this clone: Its antigen is unidentified.

This clonotype originated in a woman aged 40 to 50 in good health and CMV-seropositive. The sequencing sample was made of PBMCs. This rearrangement joins TRBV6-5 to TRBJ2-7; 12 nucleotides line up with TRBD1. Here the CDR3 DNA reads TGTGCCAGCAGTTACAGGGACAGGGGGCGCGACGAGCAGTACTTC. This gives the protein CASSYRDRGRDEQYF.